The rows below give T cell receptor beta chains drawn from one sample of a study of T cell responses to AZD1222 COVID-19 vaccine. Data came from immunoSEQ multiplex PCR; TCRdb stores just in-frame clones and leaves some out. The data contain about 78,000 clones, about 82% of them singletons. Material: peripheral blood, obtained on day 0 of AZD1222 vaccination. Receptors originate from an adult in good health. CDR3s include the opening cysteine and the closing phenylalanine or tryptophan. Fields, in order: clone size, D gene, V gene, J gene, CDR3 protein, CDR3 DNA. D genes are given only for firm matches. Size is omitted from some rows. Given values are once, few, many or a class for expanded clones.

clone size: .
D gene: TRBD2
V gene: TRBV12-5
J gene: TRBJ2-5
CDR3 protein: CASGRFGEGGETQYF
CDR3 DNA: TGTGCTAGTGGGAGGTTCGGGGAGGGCGGAGAGACCCAGTACTTC

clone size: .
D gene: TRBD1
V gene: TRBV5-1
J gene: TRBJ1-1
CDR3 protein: CASSTDRAYTEAFF
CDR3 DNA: TGCGCCAGCAGCACGGACAGGGCCTACACTGAAGCTTTCTTT

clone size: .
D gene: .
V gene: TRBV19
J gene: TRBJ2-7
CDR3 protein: CASSLVAGAAPPYEQYF
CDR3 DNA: TGTGCCAGTAGTCTCGTGGCAGGGGCCGCACCACCCTACGAGCAGTACTTC

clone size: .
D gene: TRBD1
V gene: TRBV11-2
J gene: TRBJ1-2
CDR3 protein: CASSLDLQGRVQGYTF
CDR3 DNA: TGTGCCAGCAGCTTAGATCTACAGGGGCGAGTACAAGGCTACACCTTC

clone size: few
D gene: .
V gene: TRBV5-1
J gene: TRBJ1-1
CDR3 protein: CASAPLLDTEAFF
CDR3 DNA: TGCGCCAGTGCACCCCTTTTGGACACTGAAGCTTTCTTT

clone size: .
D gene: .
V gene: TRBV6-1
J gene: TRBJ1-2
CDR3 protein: CASSETRGYYGYTF
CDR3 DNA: TGTGCCAGCAGTGAAACGCGCGGATACTATGGCTACACCTTC

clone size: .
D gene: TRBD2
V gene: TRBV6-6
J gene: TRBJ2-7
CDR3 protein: CASSEGLAGYEQYF
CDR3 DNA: TGTGCCAGCAGTGAGGGACTAGCGGGCTACGAGCAGTACTTC

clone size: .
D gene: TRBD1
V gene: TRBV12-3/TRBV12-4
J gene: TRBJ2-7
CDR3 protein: CASSLGRGREQYF
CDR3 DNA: TGTGCCAGCAGTTTGGGCAGGGGGCGCGAGCAGTACTTC

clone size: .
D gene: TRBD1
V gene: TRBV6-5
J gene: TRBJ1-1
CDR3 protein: CASRKTGGTEAFF
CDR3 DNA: TGTGCCAGCAGAAAAACAGGGGGCACTGAAGCTTTCTTT

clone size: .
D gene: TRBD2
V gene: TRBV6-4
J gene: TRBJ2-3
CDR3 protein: CASSVSAGGFEDTQYF
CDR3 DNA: TGTGCCAGCAGTGTTTCGGCGGGGGGCTTCGAAGATACGCAGTATTTT

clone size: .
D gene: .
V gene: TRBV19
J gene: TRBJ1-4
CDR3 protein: CASKETPGKTNEKLFF
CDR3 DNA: TGTGCCAGTAAGGAAACACCAGGGAAAACTAATGAAAAACTGTTTTTT

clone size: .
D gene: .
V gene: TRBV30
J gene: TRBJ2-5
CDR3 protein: CAWSKGGAQYF
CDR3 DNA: TGTGCCTGGAGCAAAGGGGGAGCCCAGTACTTC

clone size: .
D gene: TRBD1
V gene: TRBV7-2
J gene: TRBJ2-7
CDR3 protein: CASSALGTGDYEQYF
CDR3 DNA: TGTGCCAGCAGCGCACTGGGGACAGGGGACTACGAGCAGTACTTC

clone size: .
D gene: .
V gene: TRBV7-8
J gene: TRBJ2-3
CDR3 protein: CASSLMLGRDTQYF
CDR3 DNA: TGTGCCAGCAGCTTAATGTTAGGGAGGGATACGCAGTATTTT

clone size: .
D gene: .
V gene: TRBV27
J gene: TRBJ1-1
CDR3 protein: CASSPRGREAFF
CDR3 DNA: TGTGCCAGCAGTCCTCGGGGCCGTGAAGCTTTCTTT

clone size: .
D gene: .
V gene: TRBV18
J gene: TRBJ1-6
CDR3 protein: CASSRLDDYNSPLHF
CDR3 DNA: TGTGCCAGCTCACGGTTGGACGATTATAATTCACCCCTCCACTTT

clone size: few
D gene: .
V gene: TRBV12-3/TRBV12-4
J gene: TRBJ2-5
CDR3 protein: CASSSGLKTQYF
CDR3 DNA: TGTGCCAGCAGTTCAGGGTTAAAGACCCAGTACTTC

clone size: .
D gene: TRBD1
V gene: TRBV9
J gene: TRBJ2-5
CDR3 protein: CASSPTRQGGVSWETQYF
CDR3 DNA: TGTGCCAGCAGCCCTACCCGACAGGGGGGTGTTTCGTGGGAGACCCAGTACTTC

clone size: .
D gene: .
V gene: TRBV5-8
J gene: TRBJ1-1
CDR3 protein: CASSEGVVVNTEAFF
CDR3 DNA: TGTGCCAGCAGCGAGGGGGTAGTGGTGAACACTGAAGCTTTCTTT

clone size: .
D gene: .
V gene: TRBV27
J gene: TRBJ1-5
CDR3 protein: CASSLFGNQPQHF
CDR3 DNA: TGTGCCAGCAGTTTGTTCGGCAATCAGCCCCAGCATTTT

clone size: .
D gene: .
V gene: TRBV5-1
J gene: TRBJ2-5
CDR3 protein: CASSYAGQETQYF
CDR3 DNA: TGCGCCAGCAGCTATGCAGGCCAAGAGACCCAGTACTTC

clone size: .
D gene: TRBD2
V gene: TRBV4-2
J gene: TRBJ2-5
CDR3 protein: CASSQVPAGDETQYF
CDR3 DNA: TGTGCCAGCAGCCAAGTCCCCGCGGGGGACGAGACCCAGTACTTC

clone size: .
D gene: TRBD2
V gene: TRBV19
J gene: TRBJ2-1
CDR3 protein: CASSAEREVSYNEQFF
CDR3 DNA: TGTGCCAGTAGTGCAGAGCGGGAGGTTTCCTACAATGAGCAGTTCTTC

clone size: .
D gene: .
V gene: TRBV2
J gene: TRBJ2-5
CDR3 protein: CASSLLQETQYF
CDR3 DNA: TGTGCCAGCAGTTTGCTCCAAGAGACCCAGTACTTC

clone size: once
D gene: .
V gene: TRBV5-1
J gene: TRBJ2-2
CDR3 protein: CASTLDSRSLFF
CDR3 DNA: TGCGCCAGCACCCTGGACAGCCGATCCTTGTTTTTT